The 14 T cell receptor beta chains given below trace back to one sample, sequenced in a study of long-term antiretroviral therapy in people with HIV. Survey level was the resolution at which the v3.0 immunoSEQ assay ran. The protocol was immunoSEQ multiplex PCR, while the TCRdb copy is restricted to in-frame clones and leaves out a portion. The sample records about 7,000 clones, roughly 84% being singletons. Source: unsorted PBMCs, taken 1.1 years after starting antiretroviral therapy. Receptors originate from a man in his forties with HIV.

This clone has only a few counts. Within the sample, other DNA sequences also encode this same CDR3. The rearrangement joins TRBV5-1 to TRBJ2-7; D possibly corresponds to TRBD1 (7 bases). CDR3 length: 15 amino acids. V lost 1 base and J lost 3, with 14 bases in between. From germline, CDR1 is SGHRS and CDR2 YFSETQ. The CDR3 sequence is CASSLTAGGGYEQYF. For the CDR3, the DNA is TGCGCCAGCAGCTTGACAGCAGGGGGAGGCTACGAGCAGTACTTC.

This clone turned up a few times. V and J are TRBV27 and TRBJ1-1; 7 bases are a match to TRBD1. From germline, CDR1 is MNHEY and CDR2 SMNVEV (reference sequence). V shed 9 bases and J 5 bases; nucleotides not matched to a gene: 6. The CDR3 covers 12 residues. Here the CDR3 reads CASIRGGTEAFF. CDR3 bases: TGTGCCAGTATCAGGGGGGGAACTGAAGCTTTCTTT.

The chain recombines TRBV27 with TRBJ2-7; 10 nucleotides agree with TRBD2. CDR1 is MNHEY and CDR2 is SMNVEV in the germline V gene (reference sequence). The CDR3 sequence is 14 residues long. V shed 5 bases, J shed 4 bases, and the junction held 5 bases outside the gene matches. CDR3 coding DNA: TGTGCCAGCAGTCCGGGACTAGCGATATACGAGCAGTACTTC. It is translated as CASSPGLAIYEQYF.

The gene calls are TRBV11-2 and TRBJ2-2; unclear D gene. Germline CDR1 reads SGHAT; CDR2 reads FQNNGV. With 1 base removed from V and 5 bases from J, the gap between germline ends came to 2 bases. CDR3 length: 12 amino acids. DNA for the CDR3: TGTGCCAGCAGCTTAGTTACCGGGGAGCTGTTTTTT. It translates to CASSLVTGELFF.

V usage is TRBV4-2 and J usage is TRBJ2-5; a possible D gene is TRBD2 (6 bases). The V end lost 0 bases, the J end lost 5 bases, and 13 bases lay between the germline ends. Germline V lookup: CDR1 LGHNA, CDR2 YNFKEQ. The CDR3 loop spans 15 amino acids. The CDR3 here is CASSQDGDSWETQYF. CDR3 DNA sequence: TGTGCCAGCAGCCAAGATGGGGACTCCTGGGAGACCCAGTACTTC.

This clone is a singleton in its sample. Here the CDR3 DNA reads TGTGCCAGCTCACCATTGGAGGGGAGTACCTACGAGCAGTACTTC. Translated: CASSPLEGSTYEQYF. This sequence joins TRBV18 and TRBJ2-5; D possibly corresponds to TRBD2 (6 bases). The better agreement between TRBJ2-7 and the DNA end casts doubt on the J call. Looked up from germline, CDR1 is KGHSH and CDR2 is LQKENI. The CDR3 runs 15 residues.

This clone has just a few counts. The gene calls are TRBV18 and TRBJ2-7; TRBD1 matches 7 bases. V gave up 0 bases and J gave up 0 bases; unmatched junction bases: 5. The CDR3 covers 16 residues. Per the germline V gene, CDR1 is KGHSH and CDR2 is LQKENI. CDR3 sequence: CASSPPEDRSSYEQYF. Here the CDR3 DNA reads TGTGCCAGCTCACCACCGGAGGACAGGAGCTCCTACGAGCAGTACTTC.

There are a few counts of this clone. This chain uses TRBV6-6 with TRBJ2-1, with D perhaps TRBD1 (5 bases). From germline, CDR1 is MNHNY and CDR2 SVGAGI (reference sequence). V lost 4 bases and J 10 bases, leaving 11 bases between the germline ends. The CDR3 totals 12 residues. CDR3 region: CASSFPRTEQFF. CDR3 coding DNA: TGTGCCAGCAGTTTCCCTCGGACAGAGCAGTTCTTC.

This chain joins TRBV5-1 and TRBJ1-1; D gene unclear. The ends were cut back, 4 bases at V and 0 bases at J, with 13 bases in the middle. The germline V gene encodes CDR1 SGHRS and CDR2 YFSETQ. The CDR3 is made up of 15 amino acids. CDR3 sequence (DNA): TGCGCCAGCAGCCGGACGGAGGAGGTGAACACTGAAGCTTTCTTT. It codes for CASSRTEEVNTEAFF.

Here the CDR3 DNA reads TGTGCCAGCAGCTTGGGCCCCAACACTGAAGCTTTCTTT. As protein: CASSLGPNTEAFF. The chain links TRBV5-7 to TRBJ1-1; D call uncertain. TRBV5-7 belongs to the ORF category, with a function that is uncertain. Trimming stripped 0 bases from V and 2 bases from J, with 5 bases between. CDR3 length equals 13 residues.

The chain is built from TRBV19 and TRBJ2-7, with a tentative D call TRBD2 (6 bases). CDR1 LNHDA and CDR2 SQIVND come from the germline V gene (reference sequence). This CDR3 is built from 15 residues. Trimming cost V 5 bases and J 0 bases, with 14 bases left between them. The chain's CDR3 is CASSLGTGSSYEQYF. CDR3 in DNA: TGTGCCAGTAGTCTCGGGACCGGGAGCTCCTACGAGCAGTACTTC.

V is TRBV28 and J is TRBJ1-1; D not resolved. V was cut by 0 bases and J by 7 bases, with 12 bases left in between. This CDR3 region has 14 residues. The V gene's germline CDR1 is MDHEN and CDR2 SYDVKM. The CDR3 nucleotides read TGTGCCAGCAGTTTATGGGGAGGGAACTATGAAGCTTTCTTT. Amino acids: CASSLWGGNYEAFF.

The chain employs TRBV19 and TRBJ1-1; tentative D call: TRBD1 (5 bases). CDR1 is LNHDA, CDR2 SQIVND, per germline (reference sequence). CDR3 length equals 11 residues. V shed 8 bases and J shed 3 bases, with 7 bases lying between them. CDR3 region: CASQGHTEAFF. The CDR3 DNA reads TGTGCCAGTCAGGGTCACACTGAAGCTTTCTTT.

The chain joins TRBV4-1 to TRBJ2-3; TRBD2 matches 8 bases. CDR1 and CDR2 (germline): MGHRA, YSYEKL. The V segment lost 11 bases and the J segment 5 bases; nucleotides outside the gene matches: 6. The CDR3 loop spans 12 amino acids. CDR3 region: CAVSGAGDTQYF. Written as DNA, the CDR3 is TGCGCCGTTAGCGGGGCCGGAGATACGCAGTATTTT.